This TCR beta chain originates from a study of T-cell memory formation after mild COVID-19. Germline-derived CDR1 and CDR2 are MGHDK and SYGVNS. The CDR3 consists of 13 residues. Trimming removed 6 bases from V and 4 bases from J, with 12 bases in between. This clonotype appeared a few times. As yet, its antigen is unknown. Whole-study findings and limits: A balance of CD4 and CD8 characterized clones contracting day 15 to 85, whereas later expanders leaned CD4+.

TCRdb re-derived calls from the 5' RACE reads in MiXCR, one entry per CDR3 protein. This sample has fewer than 350,000 distinct CDR3 sequences, with roughly an eighth found just once. The source of this sequence is a man younger than 35 who had mild COVID-19 (a few samples of this study predate the infection). Cell type and time point are not known. The sequenced sample consisted of PBMCs or a T cell subset sorted from them (not recorded which). V is TRBV25-1 and J is TRBJ1-2; D call uncertain. The CDR3 spells CASRSNTAYGYTF. CDR3 nucleotide sequence: TGTGCCAGCAGAAGCAATACGGCCTATGGCTACACCTTC.